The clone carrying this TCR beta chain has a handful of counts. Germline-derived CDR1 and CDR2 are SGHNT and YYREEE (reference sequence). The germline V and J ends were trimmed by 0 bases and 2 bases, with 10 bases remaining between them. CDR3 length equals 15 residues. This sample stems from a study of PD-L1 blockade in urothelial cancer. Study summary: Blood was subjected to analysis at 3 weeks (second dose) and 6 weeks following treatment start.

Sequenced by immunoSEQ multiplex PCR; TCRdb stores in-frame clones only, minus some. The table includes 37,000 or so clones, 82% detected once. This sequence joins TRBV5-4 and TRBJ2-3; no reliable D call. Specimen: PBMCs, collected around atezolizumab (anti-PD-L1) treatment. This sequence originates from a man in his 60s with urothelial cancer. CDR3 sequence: CASSLDAQATDTQYF. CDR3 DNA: TGTGCCAGCAGCTTGGATGCCCAGGCCACAGATACGCAGTATTTT.